This TCR beta chain is from a study of blood T cells in healthy people across ages. At least 7 million PBMCs were isolated per sample. J was trimmed by 0 bases and V by 6 bases; bases with no gene match: 6. Germline V gene lookup returns CDR1 MNHNY and CDR2 SVGAGI (reference sequence). This CDR3 is 15 amino acids long. This clonotype was counted between two and nine times. Primers used in a second PCR of roughly 6 to 11 cycles were a sample-barcoded 5' primer and a J-beta primer mix. TCRdb re-called the 5' RACE reads with MiXCR, one entry per CDR3 protein. The table shows 1.4 million or so distinct CDR3 sequences, with about 45% occurring only once.

The receptor's source is a woman under 30 in good health. The chain carries TRBV6-6 and TRBJ1-2; 8 bases agree with TRBD1. Sequenced material: blood. The CDR3 protein is CASSGQGEANYGYTF. In nucleotides, the CDR3 is TGTGCCAGCAGCGGACAGGGCGAAGCTAACTATGGCTACACCTTC.